The T cell receptor (beta chain) described here comes from a study of blood T cell repertoires in COVID-19. Across the study: Acute and convalescent COVID-19 specimens originated in the United States, Italy and Spain.

The CDR3 consists of 13 residues. V dropped 3 bases and J dropped 6; count of bases not matched to a gene: 2. CDR1 and CDR2 (germline): SGHDT, YYEEEE. The protocol was immunoSEQ multiplex PCR, while the TCRdb copy is restricted to in-frame clones and leaves out a portion. The sample shows some 250,000 clones, 80% to 85% of them seen only once. This TCR was sampled from a woman aged 18 to 35 with acute or convalescent COVID-19. The sample was peripheral blood. This sequence joins TRBV5-6 and TRBJ2-3, with TRBD1 identical over 9 bases. CDR3 region: CASSSDRGDTQYF. CDR3 nucleotides: TGTGCCAGCAGCTCGGACAGGGGTGATACGCAGTATTTT.